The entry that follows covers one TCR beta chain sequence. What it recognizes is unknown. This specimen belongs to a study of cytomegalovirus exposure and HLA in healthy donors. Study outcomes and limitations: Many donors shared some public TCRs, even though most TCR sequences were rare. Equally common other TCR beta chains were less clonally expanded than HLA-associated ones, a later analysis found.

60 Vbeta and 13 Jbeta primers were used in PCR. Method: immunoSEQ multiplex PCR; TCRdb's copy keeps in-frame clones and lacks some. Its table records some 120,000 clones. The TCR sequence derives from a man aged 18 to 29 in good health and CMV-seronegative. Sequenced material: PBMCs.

The CDR3, as DNA: TGTGCCAGCAGATTCGGGGATTCACCCCTCCACTTT. This codes for CASRFGDSPLHF. The chain couples TRBV7-8 to TRBJ1-6; D unclear. V shed 6 bases and J shed 8 bases, with 8 bases lying between them. CDR1 is SGHVS and CDR2 is FQNEAQ in the germline V gene. The CDR3 sequence is 12 residues long.